The sequence of this T cell receptor (beta chain) was determined in a study of blood T cell repertoires in COVID-19. The CDR3 extends over 18 amino acids. After removal of 3 bases from V and 0 bases from J, the junction contained 12 bases not matched to a gene. The germline CDR1 and CDR2 sequences are SEHNR and FQNEAQ (reference sequence). Clones were read by immunoSEQ multiplex PCR, and TCRdb kept only the in-frame ones, dropping some. The sample records about 200,000 clones, about 86% being singletons. Sequencing used PBMCs or T cells enriched from blood (not recorded which). This chain connects TRBV7-9 to TRBJ2-3, with 7 bases that match TRBD2. This TCR derives from a middle-aged woman with acute COVID-19. This CDR3 is CASSFPLGGLASTDTQYF. The CDR3 region has the DNA TGTGCCAGCAGCTTTCCTTTGGGAGGGCTCGCTAGCACAGATACGCAGTATTTT.